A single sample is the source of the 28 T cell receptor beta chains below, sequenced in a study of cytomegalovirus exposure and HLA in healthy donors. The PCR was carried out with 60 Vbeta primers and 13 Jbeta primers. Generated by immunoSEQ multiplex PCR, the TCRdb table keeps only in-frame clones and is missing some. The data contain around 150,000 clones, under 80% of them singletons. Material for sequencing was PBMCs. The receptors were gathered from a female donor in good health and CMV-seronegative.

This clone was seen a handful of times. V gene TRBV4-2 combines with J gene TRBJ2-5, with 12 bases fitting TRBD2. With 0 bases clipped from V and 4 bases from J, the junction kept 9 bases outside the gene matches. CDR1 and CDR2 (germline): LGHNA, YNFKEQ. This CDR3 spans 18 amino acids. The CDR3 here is CASSQDSRLAGGRETQYF. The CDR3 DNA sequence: TGTGCCAGCAGCCAAGATTCGCGGCTAGCGGGAGGGCGAGAGACCCAGTACTTC.

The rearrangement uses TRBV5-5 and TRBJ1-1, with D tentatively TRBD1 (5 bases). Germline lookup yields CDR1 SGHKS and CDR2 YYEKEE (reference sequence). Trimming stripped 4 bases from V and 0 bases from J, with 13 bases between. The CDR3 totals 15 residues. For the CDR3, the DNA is TGTGCCAGCAGCCGAGGGGAGGGGCTGAACACTGAAGCTTTCTTT. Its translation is CASSRGEGLNTEAFF.

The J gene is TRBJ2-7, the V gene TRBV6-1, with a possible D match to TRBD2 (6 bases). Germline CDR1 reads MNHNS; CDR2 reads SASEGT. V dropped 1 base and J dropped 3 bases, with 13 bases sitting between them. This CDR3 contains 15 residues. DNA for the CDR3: TGTGCCAGCAGTGAAGGTGGGGGACTTGGCTACGAGCAGTACTTC. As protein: CASSEGGGLGYEQYF.

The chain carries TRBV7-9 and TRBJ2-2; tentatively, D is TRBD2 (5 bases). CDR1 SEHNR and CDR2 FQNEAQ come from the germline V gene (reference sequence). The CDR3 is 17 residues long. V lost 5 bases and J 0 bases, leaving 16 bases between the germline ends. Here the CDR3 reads CASSRGLNPANTGELFF. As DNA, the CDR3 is TGTGCCAGCAGCCGCGGACTGAACCCGGCGAACACCGGGGAGCTGTTTTTT.

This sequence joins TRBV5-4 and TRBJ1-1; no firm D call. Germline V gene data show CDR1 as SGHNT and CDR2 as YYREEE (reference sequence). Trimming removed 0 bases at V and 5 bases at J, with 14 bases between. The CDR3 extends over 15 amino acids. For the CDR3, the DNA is TGTGCCAGCAGCTTGGGGTTCGAGAGGACTACTGAAGCTTTCTTT. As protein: CASSLGFERTTEAFF.

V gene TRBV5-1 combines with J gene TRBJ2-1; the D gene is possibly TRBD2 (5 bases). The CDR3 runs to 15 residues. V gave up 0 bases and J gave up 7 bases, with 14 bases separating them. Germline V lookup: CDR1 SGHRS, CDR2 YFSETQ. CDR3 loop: CASSLGVAQPNEQFF. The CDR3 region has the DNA TGCGCCAGCAGCTTGGGTGTAGCGCAACCGAATGAGCAGTTCTTC. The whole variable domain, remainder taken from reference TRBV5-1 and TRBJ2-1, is KAGVTQTPRYLIKTRGQQVTLSCSPISGHRSVSWYQQTPGQGLQFLFEYFSETQRNKGNFPGRFSGRQFSNSRSEMNVSTLELGDSALYLCASSLGVAQPNEQFFGPGTRLTVL.

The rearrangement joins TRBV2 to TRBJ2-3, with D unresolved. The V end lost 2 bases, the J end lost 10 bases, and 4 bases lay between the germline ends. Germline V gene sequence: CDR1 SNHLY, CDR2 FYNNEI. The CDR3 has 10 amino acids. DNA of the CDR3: TGTGCCAGCAGTGAATATTCGCAGTATTTT. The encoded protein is CASSEYSQYF.

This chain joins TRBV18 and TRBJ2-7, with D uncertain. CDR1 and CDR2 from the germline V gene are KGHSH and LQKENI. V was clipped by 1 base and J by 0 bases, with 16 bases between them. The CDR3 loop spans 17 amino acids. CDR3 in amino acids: CASSPLVVAQNSYEQYF. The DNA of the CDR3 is TGTGCCAGCTCACCACTCGTCGTGGCCCAGAACTCCTACGAGCAGTACTTC. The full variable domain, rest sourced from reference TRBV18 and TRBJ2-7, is NAGVMQNPRHLVRRRGQEARLRCSPMKGHSHVYWYRQLPEEGLKFMVYLQKENIIDESGMPKERFSAEFPKEGPSILRIQQVVRGDSAAYFCASSPLVVAQNSYEQYFGPGTRLTVT.

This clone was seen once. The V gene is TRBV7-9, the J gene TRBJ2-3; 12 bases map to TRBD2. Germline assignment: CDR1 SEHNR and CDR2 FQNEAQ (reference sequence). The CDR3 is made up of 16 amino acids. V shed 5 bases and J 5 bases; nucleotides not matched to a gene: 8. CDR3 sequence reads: CASSPLAGGLVDTQYF. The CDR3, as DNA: TGTGCCAGCAGCCCTCTAGCGGGGGGGCTGGTAGATACGCAGTATTTT.

The CDR3: CASRTWGQGAHEQYF. The CDR3 region has the DNA TGTGCCAGCAGGACGTGGGGACAGGGGGCCCACGAGCAGTACTTC. This chain uses TRBV6-5 with TRBJ2-7; TRBD1 agrees at 12 bases. The germline gives CDR1 MNHEY, CDR2 SVGAGI. V shed 6 bases, J shed 5 bases, and the junction held 8 bases outside the gene matches. This CDR3 is 15 amino acids long.

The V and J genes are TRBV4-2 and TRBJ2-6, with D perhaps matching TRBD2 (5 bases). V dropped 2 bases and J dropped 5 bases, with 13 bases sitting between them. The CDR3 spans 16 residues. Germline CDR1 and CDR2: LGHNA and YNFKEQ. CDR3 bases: TGTGCCAGCAGCCAAAGGCTGGAGGATAGGGCCAACGTCCTGACTTTC. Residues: CASSQRLEDRANVLTF.

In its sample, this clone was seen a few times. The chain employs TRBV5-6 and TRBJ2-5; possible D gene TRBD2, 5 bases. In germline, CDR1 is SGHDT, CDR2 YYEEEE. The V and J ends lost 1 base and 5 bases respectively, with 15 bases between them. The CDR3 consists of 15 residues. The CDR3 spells CASSLLLADSETQYF. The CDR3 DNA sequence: TGTGCCAGCAGCTTGCTTCTAGCCGACTCGGAGACCCAGTACTTC.

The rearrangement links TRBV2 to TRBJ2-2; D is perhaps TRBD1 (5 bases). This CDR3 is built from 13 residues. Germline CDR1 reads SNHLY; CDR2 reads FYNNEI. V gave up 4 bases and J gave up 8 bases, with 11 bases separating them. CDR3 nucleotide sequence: TGTGCCAGCAGTGCCCAGGGTGATGGGGAGCTGTTTTTT. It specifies CASSAQGDGELFF.

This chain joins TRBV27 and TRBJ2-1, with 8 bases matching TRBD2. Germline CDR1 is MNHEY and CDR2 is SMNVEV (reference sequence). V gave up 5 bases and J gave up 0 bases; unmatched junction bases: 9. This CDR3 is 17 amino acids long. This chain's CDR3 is CASSTPRGAISYNEQFF. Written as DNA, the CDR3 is TGTGCCAGCAGTACCCCGCGGGGGGCGATCTCCTACAATGAGCAGTTCTTC.

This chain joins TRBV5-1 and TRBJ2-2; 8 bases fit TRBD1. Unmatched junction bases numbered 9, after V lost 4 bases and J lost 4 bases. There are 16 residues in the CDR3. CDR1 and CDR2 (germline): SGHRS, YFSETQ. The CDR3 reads CASSGDRGGGTGELFF. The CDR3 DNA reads TGCGCCAGCAGCGGTGACAGGGGAGGAGGCACCGGGGAGCTGTTTTTT.

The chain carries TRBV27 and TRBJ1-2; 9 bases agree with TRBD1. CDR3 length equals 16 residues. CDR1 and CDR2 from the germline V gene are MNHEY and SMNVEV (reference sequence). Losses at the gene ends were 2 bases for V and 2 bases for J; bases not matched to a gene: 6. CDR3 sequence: CASSLGPGTGNYGYTF. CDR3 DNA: TGTGCCAGCAGTTTAGGTCCCGGGACAGGGAACTATGGCTACACCTTC.

The CDR3 protein is CASSEGGGRNEQFF. The CDR3 nucleotides are TGTGCCAGCAGTGAGGGAGGGGGTAGGAATGAGCAGTTCTTC. This rearrangement joins TRBV6-1 to TRBJ2-1; possible D gene TRBD2, 7 bases. The germline gives CDR1 MNHNS, CDR2 SASEGT. The V and J ends lost 3 bases and 7 bases respectively, with 13 bases between them. This CDR3 is built from 14 residues.

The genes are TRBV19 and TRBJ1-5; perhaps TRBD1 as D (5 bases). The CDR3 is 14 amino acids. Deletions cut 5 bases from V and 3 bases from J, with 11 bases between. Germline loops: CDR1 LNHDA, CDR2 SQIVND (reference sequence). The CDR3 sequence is CASSVDSFNQPQHF. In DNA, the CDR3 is TGTGCCAGTAGTGTCGACAGCTTCAATCAGCCCCAGCATTTT.

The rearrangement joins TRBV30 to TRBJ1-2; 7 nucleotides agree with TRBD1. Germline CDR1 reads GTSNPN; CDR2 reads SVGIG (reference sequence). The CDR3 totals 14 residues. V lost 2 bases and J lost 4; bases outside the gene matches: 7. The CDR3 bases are TGTGCCTGGAGTATAACAGGGGCCCCCTATGGCTACACCTTC. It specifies CAWSITGAPYGYTF.

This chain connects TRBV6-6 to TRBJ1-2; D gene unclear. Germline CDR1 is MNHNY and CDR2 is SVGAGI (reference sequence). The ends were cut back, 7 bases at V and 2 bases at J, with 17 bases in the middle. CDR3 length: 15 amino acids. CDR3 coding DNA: TGTGCCAGCAACTTATGGGGAGGAGGGAACTATGGCTACACCTTC. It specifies CASNLWGGGNYGYTF.

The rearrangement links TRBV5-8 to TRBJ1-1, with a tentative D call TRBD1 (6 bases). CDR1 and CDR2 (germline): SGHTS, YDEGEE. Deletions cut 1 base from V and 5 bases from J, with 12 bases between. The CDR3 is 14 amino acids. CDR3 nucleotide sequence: TGTGCCAGCAGCTTGCAAGGGGGAGGGACTGAAGCTTTCTTT. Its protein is CASSLQGGGTEAFF.

CDR3 in DNA: TGTGCCAGCAGGAAACAGCTTACCAGCAATCAGCCCCAGCATTTT. Translated, it gives CASRKQLTSNQPQHF. The genes are TRBV27 and TRBJ1-5; D ambiguous. Per germline, CDR1 MNHEY and CDR2 SMNVEV (reference sequence). This CDR3 is 15 amino acids long. V dropped 6 bases and J dropped 1 base, with 13 bases sitting between them.

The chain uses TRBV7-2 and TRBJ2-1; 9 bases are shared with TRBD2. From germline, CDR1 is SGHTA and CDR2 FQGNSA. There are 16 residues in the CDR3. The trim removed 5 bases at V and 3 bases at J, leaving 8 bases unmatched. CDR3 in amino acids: CASSSGTSSVYNEQFF. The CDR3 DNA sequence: TGTGCCAGCAGCAGCGGGACTAGCAGCGTCTACAATGAGCAGTTCTTC.

This CDR3 is CASSPRGAVPGELFF. The CDR3 DNA follows: TGTGCCAGCAGCCCTCGGGGAGCAGTCCCCGGGGAGCTGTTTTTT. The chain combines TRBV9 with TRBJ2-2; D is perhaps TRBD2 (5 bases). Germline CDR1 is SGDLS and CDR2 is YYNGEE. CDR3 length equals 15 residues. V lost 4 bases, J lost 6 bases, and 16 bases lay in between.

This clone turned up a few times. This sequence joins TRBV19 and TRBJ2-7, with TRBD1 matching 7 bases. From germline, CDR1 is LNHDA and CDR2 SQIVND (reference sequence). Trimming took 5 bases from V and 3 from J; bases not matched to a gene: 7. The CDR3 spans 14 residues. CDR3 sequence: CASSDRRDSYEQYF. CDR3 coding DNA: TGTGCCAGTAGTGATCGCCGGGACAGCTACGAGCAGTACTTC. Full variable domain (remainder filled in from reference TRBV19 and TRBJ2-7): DGGITQSPKYLFRKEGQNVTLSCEQNLNHDAMYWYRQDPGQGLRLIYYSQIVNDFQKGDIAEGYSVSREKKESFPLTVTSAQKNPTAFYLCASSDRRDSYEQYFGPGTRLTVT.

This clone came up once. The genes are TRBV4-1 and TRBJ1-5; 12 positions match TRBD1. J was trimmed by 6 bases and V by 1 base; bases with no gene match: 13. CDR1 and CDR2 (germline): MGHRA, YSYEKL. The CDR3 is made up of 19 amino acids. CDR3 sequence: CASSQGGWKGQGAFQPQHF. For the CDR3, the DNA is TGCGCCAGCAGCCAAGGGGGATGGAAGGGACAGGGGGCTTTTCAGCCCCAGCATTTT.

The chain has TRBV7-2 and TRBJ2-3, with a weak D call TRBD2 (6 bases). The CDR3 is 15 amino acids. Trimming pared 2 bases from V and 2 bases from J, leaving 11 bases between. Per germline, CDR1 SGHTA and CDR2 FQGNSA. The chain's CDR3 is CASSLRRAPTDTQYF. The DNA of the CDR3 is TGTGCCAGCAGCTTACGGAGGGCCCCCACAGATACGCAGTATTTT.

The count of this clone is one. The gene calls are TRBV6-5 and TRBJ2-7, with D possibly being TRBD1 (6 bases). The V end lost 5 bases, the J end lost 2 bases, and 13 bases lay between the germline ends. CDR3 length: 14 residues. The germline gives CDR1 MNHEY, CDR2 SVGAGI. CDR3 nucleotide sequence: TGTGCCAGCAGTCCACAGGGACCCCCCTACGAGCAGTACTTC. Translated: CASSPQGPPYEQYF.